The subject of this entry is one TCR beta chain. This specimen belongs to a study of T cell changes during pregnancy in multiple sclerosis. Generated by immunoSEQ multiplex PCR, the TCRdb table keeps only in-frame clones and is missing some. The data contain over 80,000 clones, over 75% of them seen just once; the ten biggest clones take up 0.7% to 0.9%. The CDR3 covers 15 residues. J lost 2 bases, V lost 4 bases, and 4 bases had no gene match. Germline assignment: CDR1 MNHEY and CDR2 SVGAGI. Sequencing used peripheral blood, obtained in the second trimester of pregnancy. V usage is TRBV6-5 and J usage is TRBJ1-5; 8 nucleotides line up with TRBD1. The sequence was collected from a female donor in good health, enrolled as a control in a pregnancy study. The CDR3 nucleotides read TGTGCCAGCAGTTTTGGACAGGGCGGCAATCAGCCCCAGCATTTT. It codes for CASSFGQGGNQPQHF.